This T cell receptor beta chain was found in a study of blood T cell repertoires in COVID-19. Study context: Sample material is recorded as cDNA or gDNA derived from T cells, B-cell-depleted T cells, or PBMCs.

TCRdb keeps only in-frame clones here, not all; method: immunoSEQ multiplex PCR. This repertoire shows approximately 140,000 clones, around 89% found once; its top ten account for 13%. Germline V gene sequence: CDR1 SGHRS, CDR2 YFSETQ. The CDR3 contains 15 residues. J was trimmed by 2 bases and V by 4 bases; bases with no gene match: 6. The sample taken for sequencing was peripheral blood. The origin of this receptor is a man between 18 and 29 years old with COVID-19, enrolled during active disease. V usage is TRBV5-1 and J usage is TRBJ2-5, with TRBD2 matching 9 bases. CDR3 bases: TGCGCCAGCAGCGCCAAAGCGGGAGGTCAAGAGACCCAGTACTTC. Protein sequence: CASSAKAGGQETQYF.